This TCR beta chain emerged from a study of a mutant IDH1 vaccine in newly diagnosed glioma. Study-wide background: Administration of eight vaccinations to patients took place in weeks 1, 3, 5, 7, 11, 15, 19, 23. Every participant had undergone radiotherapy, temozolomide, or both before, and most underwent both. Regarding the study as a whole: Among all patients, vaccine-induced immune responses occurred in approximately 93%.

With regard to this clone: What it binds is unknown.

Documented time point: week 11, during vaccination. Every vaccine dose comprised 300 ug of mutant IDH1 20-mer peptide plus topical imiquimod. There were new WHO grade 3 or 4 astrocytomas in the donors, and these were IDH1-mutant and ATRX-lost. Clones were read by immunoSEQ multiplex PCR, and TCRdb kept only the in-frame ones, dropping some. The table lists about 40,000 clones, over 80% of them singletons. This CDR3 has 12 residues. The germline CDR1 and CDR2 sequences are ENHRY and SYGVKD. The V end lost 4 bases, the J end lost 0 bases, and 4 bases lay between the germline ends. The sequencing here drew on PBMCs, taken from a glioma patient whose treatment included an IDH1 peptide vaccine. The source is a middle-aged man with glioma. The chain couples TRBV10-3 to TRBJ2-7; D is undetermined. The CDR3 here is CAISATSYEQYF. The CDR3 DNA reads TGTGCCATCAGTGCCACCTCCTACGAGCAGTACTTC.